These T cell receptor beta chains were read from a single sample in a study of cytomegalovirus exposure and HLA in healthy donors. Clones were sequenced by immunoSEQ multiplex PCR, and TCRdb holds only the in-frame ones, with some missing. The data hold 150,000 to 200,000 clones, with more than 65% observed a single time. What was sequenced was PBMCs. The receptors here all came from a young man in good health and CMV-seropositive. Each CDR3 is given with its conserved first and last residue. The D gene is left open where the match is weak. Size is stated for part of the rows, as once, few or many counts, or as a class when the clone is expanded.

DNA | CDR3 | J | D | V | size
TGTGCCAGCAGCTTAGATCCCGACAGGGGGTACGAGCAGTACTTC | CASSLDPDRGYEQYF | TRBJ2-7 | TRBD1 | TRBV11-2 | -
TGCGCCAGCAGTGCGGGACAGGTTATGACTGAAGCTTTCTTT | CASSAGQVMTEAFF | TRBJ1-1 | TRBD1 | TRBV4-3 | few
TGTGCCAGCAGTGGACGGGGGAACACCGGGGAGCTGTTTTTT | CASSGRGNTGELFF | TRBJ2-2 | - | TRBV2 | once
TGTGCCAGCTCTAGACTAGCGGGAGCCTCGAACACCGGGGAGCTGTTTTTT | CASSRLAGASNTGELFF | TRBJ2-2 | TRBD2 | TRBV18 | few
TGTGCCAGCTCACGCGCGCAGGGGGCCGACGAGCAGTACTTC | CASSRAQGADEQYF | TRBJ2-7 | TRBD1 | TRBV18 | -
TGTGCCAGCAGCTTAGGGAGGGGCAATCAGCCCCAGCATTTT | CASSLGRGNQPQHF | TRBJ1-5 | - | TRBV7-9 | -
TGTGCCAGTAGTGAGGCCAATCAGCCCCAGCATTTT | CASSEANQPQHF | TRBJ1-5 | - | TRBV19 | -
TGTGCCAGCAGTCAGGGGGTGGACGAGCAGTACTTC | CASSQGVDEQYF | TRBJ2-7 | TRBD1 | TRBV25-1 | once
TGTGCCAGCAGTGACAGGAGTTCTAGCACAGATACGCAGTATTTT | CASSDRSSSTDTQYF | TRBJ2-3 | - | TRBV6-4 | few
TGCGCCAGCAGTGGACAGGCTAATGAAAAACTGTTTTTT | CASSGQANEKLFF | TRBJ1-4 | - | TRBV10-2 | -
TGTGCCAGCAGTGAAGGGGGCGCAGATACGCAGTATTTT | CASSEGGADTQYF | TRBJ2-3 | TRBD1 | TRBV6-4 | -
TGTGCCAGCAGCTTCGGCGGGGGACAAAGCACAGATACGCAGTATTTT | CASSFGGGQSTDTQYF | TRBJ2-3 | - | TRBV7-2 | -
TGTGCCAGCAGGAGCGGGTTCCCCTCCTACGAGCAGTACTTC | CASRSGFPSYEQYF | TRBJ2-7 | - | TRBV28 | -
TGTGCCAGCACTCAACGGACAGATGCTAGCACAGATACGCAGTATTTT | CASTQRTDASTDTQYF | TRBJ2-3 | - | TRBV28 | -
TGTGCCAGCAGCAATGACAGGGGAGCTGAGCAGTACTTC | CASSNDRGAEQYF | TRBJ2-7 | TRBD1 | TRBV2 | -
TGTGCCAGCACGCAGACGGGTGCCGGAAACACCATATATTTT | CASTQTGAGNTIYF | TRBJ1-3 | - | TRBV2 | -
TGTGCCAGCAGCTTGGTCGTCGGAACGGGGAGGTACACCGGGGAGCTGTTTTTT | CASSLVVGTGRYTGELFF | TRBJ2-2 | - | TRBV5-6 | -
TGTGCCAGCAGCCAAGATTGGACAGGGGGAACTGAAGCTTTCTTT | CASSQDWTGGTEAFF | TRBJ1-1 | TRBD1 | TRBV4-2 | few
TGCGCCAGCAGCTCTGGACAGGCGAACACTGAAGCTTTCTTT | CASSSGQANTEAFF | TRBJ1-1 | TRBD1 | TRBV5-1 | -
TGTGCCAGCGGGACAGGGCCTAAAGCTTTCTTT | CASGTGPKAFF | TRBJ1-1 | TRBD1 | TRBV9 | -
TGCGCCAGCAGCGCGGGACTCCCGGAGCAGTACTTC | CASSAGLPEQYF | TRBJ2-7 | - | TRBV5-1 | -
TGTGCCAGCAGTTTCCGGACAGGGGGAAATGAGCAGTTCTTC | CASSFRTGGNEQFF | TRBJ2-1 | TRBD1 | TRBV28 | -
TGCAGCGTTGAAGATCTGAGGGCCGTGCAAGACAATGAGCAGTTCTTC | CSVEDLRAVQDNEQFF | TRBJ2-1 | - | TRBV29-1 | -
TGTGCCAGCAGCCTAAGTAGCGGGGGCCCCCGAGTTGAGCAGTTCTTC | CASSLSSGGPRVEQFF | TRBJ2-1 | TRBD2 | TRBV11-2 | few
TGTGCCAGCAGCCCTACTAAGCGGGAGGGAGGGGGCACAGATACGCAGTATTTT | CASSPTKREGGGTDTQYF | TRBJ2-3 | TRBD2 | TRBV7-9 | -